This passage covers 6 T cell receptor beta chains from one sample sequenced in a study of blood T cell repertoires in COVID-19. The data were produced by immunoSEQ multiplex PCR, yet TCRdb's version contains in-frame clones alone and is incomplete. The sample carries fewer than 150,000 clones, around 90% recorded once. What was sequenced was peripheral blood. The receptors stem from a woman aged 80 or older with acute or convalescent COVID-19.

This clone occurred once. This CDR3 is CAISEGQRSYEQYF. The CDR3 bases are TGTGCCATCAGTGAGGGGCAGAGATCCTACGAGCAGTACTTC. V is TRBV10-3 and J is TRBJ2-7; D is uncertain. CDR1 ENHRY and CDR2 SYGVKD come from the germline V gene. This CDR3 contains 14 residues. V dropped 2 bases and J dropped 1 base, with 9 bases sitting between them.

This clone was observed a single time. V and J are TRBV5-6 and TRBJ1-6, with 8 positions matching TRBD1. Germline V CDR1 and CDR2: SGHDT, YYEEEE. V lost 4 bases to trimming and J lost 7 bases; unmatched junction nucleotides: 4. The CDR3 length is 14 residues. This CDR3 reads CASSRRDRNSPLHF. The CDR3 DNA reads as TGTGCCAGCAGCCGCCGGGACAGGAATTCACCCCTCCACTTT.

This clone has a handful of counts. This chain links TRBV5-6 with TRBJ1-4, with TRBD1 identical over 8 bases. The CDR3 is 15 residues long. Germline CDR1 is SGHDT and CDR2 is YYEEEE. Unmatched junction bases numbered 15, after V lost 9 bases and J lost 8 bases. The DNA for the CDR3 is TGTGCCACGCAAGACTCAAAACAGGGGGGAGAAAAACTGTTTTTT. Translating it yields CATQDSKQGGEKLFF.

The chain employs TRBV7-2 and TRBJ2-5; D not resolved. The germline gives CDR1 SGHTA, CDR2 FQGNSA. V lost 5 bases and J 3 bases, leaving 10 bases between the germline ends. The CDR3 sequence is 13 residues long. The DNA for the CDR3 is TGTGCCAGCAGCCCGAACAGAAAAGAGACCCAGTACTTC. Its protein product is CASSPNRKETQYF.

V is TRBV5-5 and J is TRBJ1-2, with TRBD1 identical over 9 bases. The junction had 5 bases not matched to a gene; V was cut back by 2 bases and J by 3 bases. CDR1 SGHKS and CDR2 YYEKEE come from the germline V gene (reference sequence). The CDR3 contains 15 residues. Here the CDR3 DNA reads TGTGCCAGCAGCTTAGGACAGGGGATTCACTATGGCTACACCTTC. Encoded protein: CASSLGQGIHYGYTF.

This chain links TRBV5-5 with TRBJ2-3, with D unclear. Germline CDR1 and CDR2: SGHKS and YYEKEE (reference sequence). Trimming removed 4 bases at V and 0 bases at J, with 6 bases between. The CDR3 sequence is 13 residues long. The CDR3 region is CASSLTSTDTQYF. In DNA form, the CDR3 reads TGTGCCAGCAGCCTTACTAGCACAGATACGCAGTATTTT.